The entry below gives a single T cell receptor beta chain sequence along with its context. No antigen is known for it. The CDR3 extends over 14 amino acids. V gave up 6 bases and J gave up 3 bases; unmatched junction bases: 2. CDR1 is MNHEY and CDR2 is SVGAGI in the germline V gene. This sample stems from a study of PD-1 blockade in mismatch repair-deficient tumors. Notes on the study in general: Tumor-resident clones, often undetectable pretreatment in blood, expanded then contracted after pembrolizumab.

The protocol was immunoSEQ multiplex PCR, while the TCRdb copy is restricted to in-frame clones and leaves out a portion. The table has fewer than 100,000 clones, roughly 80% seen once; the top ten hold around 2.6%. This chain joins TRBV6-5 and TRBJ2-1; 10 positions agree with TRBD2. Sequenced here: peripheral blood, sampled 12 weeks after starting pembrolizumab. The TCR sequence derives from an adult with mismatch repair-deficient cancer. The CDR3 bases are TGTGCCAGCAGACCTAGCGGGGGCTACAATGAGCAGTTCTTC. The encoded protein is CASRPSGGYNEQFF.